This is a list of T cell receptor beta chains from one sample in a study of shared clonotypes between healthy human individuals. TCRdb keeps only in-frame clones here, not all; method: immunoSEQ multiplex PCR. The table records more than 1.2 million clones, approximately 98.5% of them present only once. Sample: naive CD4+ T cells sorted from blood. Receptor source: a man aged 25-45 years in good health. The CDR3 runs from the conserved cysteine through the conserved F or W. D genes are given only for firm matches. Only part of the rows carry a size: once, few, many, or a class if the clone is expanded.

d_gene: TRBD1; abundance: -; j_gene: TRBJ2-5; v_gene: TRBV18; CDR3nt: TGTGCCAGCTCAGCCGGGACAGCCAAGCAAGAGACCCAGTACTTC; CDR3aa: CASSAGTAKQETQYF
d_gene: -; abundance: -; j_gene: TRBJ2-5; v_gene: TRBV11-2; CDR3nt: TGTGCCAGCAGCTTAGTCGGAGGCAGGGGTGTCGAGACCCAGTACTTC; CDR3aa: CASSLVGGRGVETQYF
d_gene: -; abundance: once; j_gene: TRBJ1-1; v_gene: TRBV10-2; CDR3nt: TGCGCCAGCAGCGAGACGGGGTATGTTACTGAAGCTTTCTTT; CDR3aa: CASSETGYVTEAFF
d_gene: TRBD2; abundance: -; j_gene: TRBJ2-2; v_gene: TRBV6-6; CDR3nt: TGTGCCAGCAGTTTTAGCGGGAGGGCGAACACCGGGGAGCTGTTTTTT; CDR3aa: CASSFSGRANTGELFF
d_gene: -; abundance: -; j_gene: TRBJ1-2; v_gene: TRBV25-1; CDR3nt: TGTGCCAGCAGTAAACCGGGGGCTCCCGCGGGCTACACCTTC; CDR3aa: CASSKPGAPAGYTF
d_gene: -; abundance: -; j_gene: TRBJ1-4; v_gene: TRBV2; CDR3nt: TGTGCCACTTTAAGGGGCGGTTCAACTAATGAAAAACTGTTTTTT; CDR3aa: CATLRGGSTNEKLFF
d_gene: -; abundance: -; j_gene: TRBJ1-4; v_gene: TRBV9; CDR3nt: TGTGCCAGCAGCGCACACGGGGCAACTAATGAAAAACTGTTTTTT; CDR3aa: CASSAHGATNEKLFF
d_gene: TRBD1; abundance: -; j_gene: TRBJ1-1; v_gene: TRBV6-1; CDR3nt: TGTGCCAGCAGTCAAACCAGGGGGTCCCTTGAAGCTTTCTTT; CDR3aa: CASSQTRGSLEAFF
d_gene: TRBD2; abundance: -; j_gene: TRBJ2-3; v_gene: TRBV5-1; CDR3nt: TGCGCCAGCAGCCCGACTAGCGGGAGTGGAACAGATACGCAGTATTTT; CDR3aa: CASSPTSGSGTDTQYF
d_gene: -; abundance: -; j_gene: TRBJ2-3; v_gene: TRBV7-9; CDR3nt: TGTGCCAGCAGCTCCCAGCTGGATACGCAGTATTTT; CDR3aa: CASSSQLDTQYF
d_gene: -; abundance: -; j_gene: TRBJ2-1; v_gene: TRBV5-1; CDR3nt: TGCGCCAGCAGGGAGGGCACGGGAGATGAGCAGTTCTTC; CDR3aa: CASREGTGDEQFF
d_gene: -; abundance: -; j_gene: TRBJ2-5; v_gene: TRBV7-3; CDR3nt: TGTGCCAGCAGCTTAAGCGGGTGGGGAGAGACCCAGTACTTC; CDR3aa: CASSLSGWGETQYF
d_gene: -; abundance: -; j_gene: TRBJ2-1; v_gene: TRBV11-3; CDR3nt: TGTGCCAGCAGCTTAGGGCAGGGATCGAATGAGCAGTTCTTC; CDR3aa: CASSLGQGSNEQFF